The 26 T cell receptor beta chains presented below share a single source sample, sequenced in a study of T cells in Graves' hyperthyroidism and ophthalmopathy (dated by TCRdb to the late 2010s). Library preparation was by multiplex PCR. TCRdb lists the instrument as Illumina HiSeq 2000. The TCR beta CDR3 regions were amplified from the RNA transcripts. A first-round RT-PCR of the TCR CDR3 used the HTBI primer set with the Qiagen OneStep RT-PCR kit. In-frame beta chains were kept once TCRdb had trimmed the public reads at Q25 with fastp and called clones with MiXCR. Entries that share a CDR3 protein sequence are merged under the most common genes and DNA. For this sample the table gives more than 300,000 distinct CDR3 sequences, of which about 14% were detected only once. Around a fifth of the sample is held by the ten biggest clonotypes. The sample was blood. The source is a woman aged 30 to 39 with Graves' ophthalmopathy.

The J gene is TRBJ2-1, the V gene TRBV27, with D unclear. CDR1 and CDR2 (germline): MNHEY, SMNVEV (reference sequence). V was clipped by 5 bases and J by 2 bases, with 13 bases between them. This CDR3 comprises 15 residues. DNA of the CDR3: TGTGCCAGCAGTCAAACCCAAGGGACCTACAATGAGCAGTTCTTC. Translating it yields CASSQTQGTYNEQFF.

In its sample, this clonotype was seen many times. V usage is TRBV20-1 and J usage is TRBJ2-2; tentatively, D is TRBD2 (5 bases). V lost 0 bases, J lost 6 bases, and 14 bases lay in between. Germline CDR1 is DFQATT and CDR2 is SNEGSKA (reference sequence). The CDR3 length is 15 residues. CDR3 protein: CSARDGPGWAGELFF. CDR3 coding DNA: TGCAGTGCTAGAGATGGACCGGGATGGGCCGGGGAGCTGTTTTTT.

In DNA, the CDR3 is TGTGCCAGCAGGAAGATTGGGACGTCCCAGAACACTGAAGCTTTCTTT. Translated, it gives CASRKIGTSQNTEAFF. V usage is TRBV6-1 and J usage is TRBJ1-1, with D tentatively TRBD1 (5 bases). V lost 6 bases, J lost 1 base, and 18 bases lay in between. Germline-derived CDR1 and CDR2 are MNHNS and SASEGT. The CDR3 consists of 16 residues.

For this clonotype: This could be a read error, since a much larger clone is one nucleotide away. The J gene is TRBJ1-2, the V gene TRBV7-2; 8 bases line up with TRBD1. Germline V lookup: CDR1 SGHTA, CDR2 FQGNSA. J lost 11 bases, V lost 2 bases, and 13 bases had no gene match. CDR3 length: 15 amino acids. The CDR3 nucleotides are TGTGCCAGCAGCTTAACGCAATTAGGACAGGGAGGTTACACCTTC. Its protein product is CASSLTQLGQGGYTF.

The sample holds a few counts of this clonotype. The chain couples TRBV7-9 to TRBJ2-1; D unclear. Trimming shortened V by 4 bases and J by 0 bases, and 10 bases separated the two germline ends. This CDR3 spans 15 amino acids. The V gene's germline CDR1 is SEHNR and CDR2 FQNEAQ (reference sequence). DNA for the CDR3: TGTGCCAGCAGCTCCGACAAGAGCTCCTACAATGAGCAGTTCTTC. Translating gives CASSSDKSSYNEQFF.

This clonotype was found many times. The chain carries TRBV3-1 and TRBJ2-5; D is unresolved. Germline CDR1 reads LGHDT; CDR2 reads YNNKEL (reference sequence). The CDR3 covers 12 residues. Trimming shortened V by 10 bases and J by 5 bases, and 14 bases separated the two germline ends. The CDR3 protein is CATSVGRETQYF. The CDR3 DNA sequence: TGTGCCACCTCGGTAGGACGGGAGACCCAGTACTTC.

The sample holds many counts of this clonotype. The chain combines TRBV12-3 or TRBV12-4 with TRBJ1-3; D not certain. Trimming removed 6 bases from V and 0 bases from J, with 9 bases in between. The CDR3 length is 14 residues. The CDR3 DNA reads as TGTGCCAGCAGACCGGAGAGCTCTGGAAACACCATATATTTT. Protein sequence: CASRPESSGNTIYF.

This clonotype occurred a few times. The rearrangement joins TRBV20-1 to TRBJ1-5; D is possibly TRBD1 (5 bases). This CDR3 spans 14 amino acids. V was clipped by 5 bases and J by 7 bases, with 18 bases between them. Germline values: CDR1 DFQATT, CDR2 SNEGSKA (reference sequence). The CDR3 nucleotides are TGCAGTGCTCCCTTCGGGGGGACCGCACAGCCCCAGCATTTT. It codes for CSAPFGGTAQPQHF.

At least ten counts were recorded for this clonotype. The chain recombines TRBV29-1 with TRBJ2-5; 7 bases are shared with TRBD1. Per the germline V gene, CDR1 is SQVTM and CDR2 is ANQGSEA. The V and J ends lost 4 bases and 0 bases, in that order; junction bases with no gene match: 8. The CDR3 extends over 15 amino acids. The CDR3, as DNA: TGCAGCGTTGCCTCGACAGGGTGGAACCAAGAGACCCAGTACTTC. Encoded protein: CSVASTGWNQETQYF.

This clonotype was recorded at least ten times. The chain carries TRBV18 and TRBJ2-7; D not resolved. The CDR3 sequence is 13 residues long. The V and J ends lost 5 bases and 5 bases respectively, with 13 bases between them. Germline V lookup: CDR1 KGHSH, CDR2 LQKENI. CDR3: CASSRQAFDEQYF. The CDR3 DNA reads TGTGCCAGCTCAAGGCAGGCATTCGACGAGCAGTACTTC.

The chain uses TRBV10-3 and TRBJ2-1, with a possible D match to TRBD2 (6 bases). The germline V gene has CDR1 ENHRY and CDR2 SYGVKD. The CDR3 totals 13 residues. V gave up 2 bases and J gave up 13 bases, with 15 bases separating them. The CDR3 region has the DNA TGTGCCATCAGTGAGCCCTACCGGGGGATACAGTTCTTC. Residues: CAISEPYRGIQFF.

Regarding this clonotype: A much bigger clone sits one base away, suggesting this may be a read error. V gene TRBV28 combines with J gene TRBJ2-1, with 8 bases aligning to TRBD2. The CDR3 covers 16 residues. Per germline, CDR1 MDHEN and CDR2 SYDVKM. CDR3 in amino acids: CTSTEPRNSGANEQFF. The CDR3 nucleotides read TGTACCAGCACCGAGCCCCGGAATAGCGGGGCCAATGAGCAGTTCTTC.

The chain is built from TRBV24-1 and TRBJ1-5, with unresolved D. The V end lost 4 bases, the J end lost 0 bases, and 6 bases lay between the germline ends. Per the germline V gene, CDR1 is KGHDR and CDR2 is SFDVKD. The CDR3 runs 14 residues. The CDR3 spells CATSDDYSNQPQHF. The CDR3 region has the DNA TGTGCCACCAGTGACGACTATAGCAATCAGCCCCAGCATTTT.

This clonotype has ten or more counts. This chain connects TRBV5-1 to TRBJ2-7; possibly TRBD1 for D (6 bases). V dropped 2 bases and J dropped 3 bases, with 15 bases sitting between them. From germline, CDR1 is SGHRS and CDR2 YFSETQ. The CDR3 extends over 15 amino acids. The CDR3 reads CASSFIPGESYEQYF. In DNA form, the CDR3 reads TGCGCCAGCAGCTTTATCCCAGGGGAAAGCTACGAGCAGTACTTC.

The chain uses TRBV6-2 or TRBV6-3 and TRBJ1-1, with no clear D. The V end was cut by 5 bases, the J end by 8 bases, with 9 bases between. The V gene's germline CDR1 is MNHEY and CDR2 SVGEGT. The CDR3 is made up of 11 amino acids. For the CDR3, the DNA is TGTGCCAGCAGTATGGGGTTGGAAGCTTTCTTT. It translates to CASSMGLEAFF.

The chain is built from TRBV10-3 and TRBJ2-7, with 9 bases that match TRBD1. This CDR3 is built from 16 residues. Germline-derived CDR1 and CDR2 are ENHRY and SYGVKD. Germline trimming cut 3 bases from V and 2 bases from J; bases unmatched to any gene: 8. The CDR3 DNA is TGTGCCATCAGTGACGGCCGGGACAGGGCCACCTACGAGCAGTACTTC. It codes for CAISDGRDRATYEQYF.

The table lists this clonotype with many counts. This chain connects TRBV4-1 to TRBJ2-7; 8 bases fit TRBD2. The CDR3 is 18 amino acids. Germline loops: CDR1 MGHRA, CDR2 YSYEKL. V lost 0 bases and J lost 3; bases outside the gene matches: 13. The CDR3 sequence: CASSQDGSGGYRDYEQYF. The CDR3 coding sequence is TGCGCCAGCAGCCAAGATGGGTCGGGGGGGTACCGAGACTACGAGCAGTACTTC.

The chain couples TRBV3-1 to TRBJ1-4, with TRBD1 matching over 9 bases. Per germline, CDR1 LGHDT and CDR2 YNNKEL (reference sequence). This CDR3 spans 16 amino acids. V was pared by 2 bases and J by 6 bases, with 7 bases of the junction left unmatched. The CDR3 DNA is TGTGCCAGCAGCCAAAACCACGGGACAGGGTATGAAAAACTGTTTTTT. This codes for CASSQNHGTGYEKLFF.

This clonotype came up many times. The V and J genes are TRBV18 and TRBJ2-5; no clear D gene. Germline CDR1 KGHSH, CDR2 LQKENI. The CDR3 covers 14 residues. V was shortened by 0 bases and J by 0 bases, with 5 bases between the two germline ends. The CDR3 DNA is TGTGCCAGCTCACCACCTGGGGACCAAGAGACCCAGTACTTC. Its protein is CASSPPGDQETQYF.

This clonotype was found many times. J is TRBJ2-7 and V is TRBV6-5; 7 bases fit TRBD2. CDR1 and CDR2 (germline): MNHEY, SVGAGI. The V gene end was trimmed by 2 bases and the J gene end by 2 bases; junction bases not matched to a gene: 6. The CDR3 runs 15 residues. CDR3: CASSYALGTTYEQYF. Written as DNA, the CDR3 is TGTGCCAGCAGTTACGCCCTCGGGACTACCTACGAGCAGTACTTC.

This clonotype was detected many times. This chain connects TRBV4-2 to TRBJ1-4; D is uncertain. Trimming took 7 bases from V and 2 from J, leaving 11 bases between them. The CDR3 runs to 14 residues. Looked up from germline, CDR1 is LGHNA and CDR2 is YNFKEQ. CDR3 protein: CASKSLQTNEKLFF. The CDR3 DNA reads TGTGCCAGCAAGTCTCTACAGACTAATGAAAAACTGTTTTTT.

As concerns this clonotype: No conserved phenylalanine or tryptophan is present at the end of the CDR3, so a read error is the likely explanation. V is TRBV24-1 and J is TRBJ2-2; the D call may be TRBD1 or TRBD2 (5 bases each). Trimming cost V 4 bases and J 2 bases, with 19 bases left between them. Looked up from germline, CDR1 is KGHDR and CDR2 is SFDVKD. The CDR3 covers 18 residues. The CDR3 nucleotides are TGTGCCACCAGTGACTTCCTCCGGGACGGACTCAACACCGGGGAGCTGTTTTCT. It specifies CATSDFLRDGLNTGELFS.

The genes are TRBV3-1 and TRBJ2-4, with 15 bases matching TRBD2. The trim removed 3 bases at V and 9 bases at J, leaving 6 bases unmatched. The germline V gene encodes CDR1 LGHDT and CDR2 YNNKEL (reference sequence). The length of the CDR3 is 16 residues. CDR3 amino acids: CASSHGTSGGSVIQYF. The CDR3 DNA follows: TGTGCCAGCAGCCACGGGACTAGCGGGGGGTCGGTCATTCAGTACTTC.

This clonotype was counted many times. V is TRBV2 and J is TRBJ1-1; maybe TRBD1 (5 bases). V dropped 4 bases and J dropped 3 bases, with 9 bases sitting between them. Germline-derived CDR1 and CDR2 are SNHLY and FYNNEI. The CDR3 sequence is 13 residues long. The CDR3 here is CASSGGGDTEAFF. CDR3 nucleotide sequence: TGTGCCAGCAGTGGGGGGGGGGACACTGAAGCTTTCTTT.

This clonotype was observed many times. The rearrangement links TRBV5-1 to TRBJ1-1; 8 bases are a match to TRBD1. The V gene end was trimmed by 2 bases and the J gene end by 4 bases; junction bases not matched to a gene: 7. The CDR3 is made up of 15 amino acids. Germline CDR1 SGHRS, CDR2 YFSETQ. The CDR3 region is CASSLSSGGLTEAFF. In nucleotides, the CDR3 is TGCGCCAGCAGCTTAAGTTCAGGGGGCCTCACTGAAGCTTTCTTT.

There are many counts of this clonotype. The rearrangement joins TRBV5-1 to TRBJ1-5; D gene unclear. CDR3 length: 14 amino acids. Germline V gene data show CDR1 as SGHRS and CDR2 as YFSETQ. V was shortened by 4 bases and J by 3 bases, with 11 bases between the two germline ends. The DNA of the CDR3 is TGCGCCAGCAGCGGTGGGGAAGTCAATCAGCCCCAGCATTTT. Translation gives CASSGGEVNQPQHF.